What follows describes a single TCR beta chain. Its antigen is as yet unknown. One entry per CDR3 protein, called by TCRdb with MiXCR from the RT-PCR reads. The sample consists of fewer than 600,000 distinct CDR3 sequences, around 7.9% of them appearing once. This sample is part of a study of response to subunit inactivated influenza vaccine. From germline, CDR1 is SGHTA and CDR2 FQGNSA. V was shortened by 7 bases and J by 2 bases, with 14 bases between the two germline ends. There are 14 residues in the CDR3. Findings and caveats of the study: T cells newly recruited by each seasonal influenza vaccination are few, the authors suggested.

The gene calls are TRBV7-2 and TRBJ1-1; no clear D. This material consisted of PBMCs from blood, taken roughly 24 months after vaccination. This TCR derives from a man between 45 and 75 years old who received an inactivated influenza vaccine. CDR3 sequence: CASTSGRVNTEAFF. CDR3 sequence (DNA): TGTGCCAGCACCTCGGGAAGGGTCAACACTGAAGCTTTCTTT. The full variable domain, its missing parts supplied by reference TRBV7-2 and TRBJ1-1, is GAGVSQSPSNKVTEKGKDVELRCDPISGHTALYWYRQSLGQGLEFLIYFQGNSAPDKSGLPSDRFSAERTGGSVSTLTIQRTQQEDSAVYLCASTSGRVNTEAFFGQGTRLTVV.